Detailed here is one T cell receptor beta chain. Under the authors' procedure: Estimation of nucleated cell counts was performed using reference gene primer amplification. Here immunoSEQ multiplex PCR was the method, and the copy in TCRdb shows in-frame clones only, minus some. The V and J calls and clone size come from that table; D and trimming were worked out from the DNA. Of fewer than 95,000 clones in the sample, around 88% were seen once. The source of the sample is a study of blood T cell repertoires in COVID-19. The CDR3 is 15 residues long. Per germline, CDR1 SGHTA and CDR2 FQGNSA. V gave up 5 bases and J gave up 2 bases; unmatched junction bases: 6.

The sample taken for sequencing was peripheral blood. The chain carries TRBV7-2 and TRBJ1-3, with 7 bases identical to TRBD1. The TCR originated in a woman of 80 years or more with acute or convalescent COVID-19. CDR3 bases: TGTGCCAGCAGCCCGGAGACAGGGACTGGAAACACCATATATTTT. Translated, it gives CASSPETGTGNTIYF. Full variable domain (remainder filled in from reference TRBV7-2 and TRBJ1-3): GAGVSQSPSNKVTEKGKDVELRCDPISGHTALYWYRQSLGQGLEFLIYFQGNSAPDKSGLPSDRFSAERTGGSVSTLTIQRTQQEDSAVYLCASSPETGTGNTIYFGEGSWLTVV.